This T cell receptor (beta chain) emerged from a study of blood T cell repertoires in COVID-19. Turning to the study itself: Sites across the United States, Italy and Spain contributed samples from acute and convalescent COVID-19. PBMCs, B-cell-depleted T cells, or T cells were the source of the cDNA or gDNA that made up the material.

Participants were aged roughly 18 to 90 years, lived in around 22 US areas, and enrolled virtually. Profiling relied on immunoSEQ multiplex PCR, and the TCRdb table lists in-frame clones only, not all of them. Among about 210,000 clones listed, roughly four fifths were seen once. CDR3 length: 16 residues. Germline CDR1 reads LGHDT; CDR2 reads YNNKEL (reference sequence). V was clipped by 4 bases and J by 0 bases, with 16 bases between them. Input material: PBMCs or T cells enriched from blood (not recorded which). The V and J genes are TRBV3-1 (or the pseudogene TRBV3-2) and TRBJ2-7; maybe TRBD1 (7 bases). The TCR sequence derives from a man aged 35-49 years who had recovered from COVID-19. Here the CDR3 DNA reads TGTGCCAGCAGCCCCGTTCAGGGGGGTATCTCCTACGAGCAGTACTTC. This sequence encodes CASSPVQGGISYEQYF.